These 6 T cell receptor beta chains originate from one sample sequenced in a study of T cell responses to AZD1222 COVID-19 vaccine. Profiled with immunoSEQ multiplex PCR; TCRdb holds only in-frame clones, not every one. The repertoire holds roughly 120,000 clones, with 87% as singletons. Sequencing used peripheral blood, obtained on day 0 of AZD1222 vaccination. The receptors here all came from an adult in good health.

CDR3 DNA: TGTGCCAGCAGCCCACCTGCGGCTAAGGACACCGGGGAGCTGTTTTTT. Translated, it gives CASSPPAAKDTGELFF. This chain joins TRBV9 and TRBJ2-2, with unresolved D. The CDR3 totals 16 residues. Germline lookup yields CDR1 SGDLS and CDR2 YYNGEE. The V end was cut by 4 bases, the J end by 3 bases, with 16 bases between.

This chain links TRBV28 with TRBJ1-2, with 7 bases lining up with TRBD1. Germline values: CDR1 MDHEN, CDR2 SYDVKM. V was pared by 5 bases and J by 1 base, with 4 bases of the junction left unmatched. This CDR3 comprises 14 residues. The DNA for the CDR3 is TGTGCCAGCAGTCAAGGGGGCAGTAACTATGGCTACACCTTC. Its translation is CASSQGGSNYGYTF.

V gene TRBV2 combines with J gene TRBJ1-1, with 7 bases aligning to TRBD1. The CDR3 is made up of 14 amino acids. Germline V gene data show CDR1 as SNHLY and CDR2 as FYNNEI. After removal of 6 bases from V and 3 bases from J, the junction contained 7 bases not matched to a gene. CDR3 DNA: TGTGCCAGCAGAGGAACAGGGGTGGACACTGAAGCTTTCTTT. Amino acids: CASRGTGVDTEAFF.

This sequence joins TRBV7-2 and TRBJ1-5; 7 positions agree with TRBD1. V lost 4 bases, J lost 3 bases, and 6 bases stayed unmatched. The CDR3 spans 15 residues. Per germline, CDR1 SGHTA and CDR2 FQGNSA. The CDR3 reads CASSWGQLLNQPQHF. CDR3 nucleotide sequence: TGTGCCAGCAGCTGGGGACAGCTACTCAATCAGCCCCAGCATTTT.

This chain connects TRBV6-2 or TRBV6-3 to TRBJ1-5; tentatively, D is TRBD1 (5 bases). Trimming cost V 3 bases and J 3 bases, with 9 bases left between them. The CDR3 has 14 amino acids. Germline CDR1 and CDR2: MNHEY and SVGEGT. Here the CDR3 reads CASSYGGYNQPQHF. The CDR3 DNA follows: TGTGCCAGCAGTTATGGGGGTTACAATCAGCCCCAGCATTTT.

The V call is TRBV6-5, the J call TRBJ2-2; D remains unclear. The CDR3 length is 13 residues. Germline V lookup: CDR1 MNHEY, CDR2 SVGAGI. The ends were cut back, 2 bases at V and 5 bases at J, with 6 bases in the middle. CDR3 in amino acids: CASSYRRTGELFF. For the CDR3, the DNA is TGTGCCAGCAGTTACCGGCGTACCGGGGAGCTGTTTTTT.